The T cell receptor beta chain under discussion was sequenced for a study of radiotherapy plus CTLA-4 blockade in lung cancer. Study information: Objective responses arose in approximately 17% of patients, and 25% to 35% experienced disease control. Whole-study results and caveats: Blood saw expansion of tumor-derived TCR clones after radiotherapy plus ipilimumab.

About this clone: The antigen is undetermined.

Germline V gene data show CDR1 as LNHDA and CDR2 as SQIVND (reference sequence). V lost 4 bases to trimming and J lost 7 bases; unmatched junction nucleotides: 9. The CDR3 covers 14 residues. Profiled with immunoSEQ multiplex PCR; TCRdb holds only in-frame clones, not every one. The sample yields fewer than 55,000 clones, about 85% seen once. The chain is built from TRBV19 and TRBJ1-2, with 7 bases fitting TRBD1. The sequence derives from a human donor with non-small cell lung cancer whose response to radiotherapy plus ipilimumab could not be evaluated. The source material was peripheral blood, sampled from a patient treated with radiotherapy plus ipilimumab. CDR3 in DNA: TGTGCCAGTAGTACGCGGAACAGGGGTAGTGGCTACACCTTC. Translating it yields CASSTRNRGSGYTF.